This T cell receptor beta chain stems from a study of blood T cell repertoires in COVID-19. With 9 bases removed from V and 1 base from J, the gap between germline ends came to 7 bases. The CDR3 totals 13 residues. The germline V gene has CDR1 SNHLY and CDR2 FYNNEI. Profiling relied on immunoSEQ multiplex PCR, and the TCRdb table lists in-frame clones only, not all of them. The sample consists of 70,000 to 85,000 clones, more than 85% of them appearing once. The J gene is TRBJ2-6, the V gene TRBV2; possibly TRBD1 for D (5 bases). Sequenced input: peripheral blood. The receptor was isolated from a woman aged 60-75 years with active COVID-19. The CDR3 DNA sequence: TGTGCCAGAAGGGGTTCTGGGGCCAACGTCCTGACTTTC. Its translation is CARRGSGANVLTF.